Following are 23 T cell receptor beta chains from one sample sequenced in a study of blood T cell repertoires in COVID-19. The table came from immunoSEQ multiplex PCR; TCRdb's copy has only in-frame clones and leaves some out. The table records some 200,000 clones, almost 85% of them present only once. Sequenced sample: peripheral blood. These receptors all stem from a woman in her forties or fifties with active or convalescent COVID-19.

The chain's CDR3 is CASSPLTGVGQPQHF. In DNA form, the CDR3 reads TGTGCCAGCAGCCCCCTCACAGGAGTAGGTCAGCCCCAGCATTTT. The rearrangement joins TRBV9 to TRBJ1-5; weak D call: TRBD1 (5 bases). Germline loops: CDR1 SGDLS, CDR2 YYNGEE. With 4 bases removed from V and 6 bases from J, the gap between germline ends came to 17 bases. The CDR3 covers 15 residues.

This rearrangement joins TRBV10-3 to TRBJ2-1, with D tentatively TRBD2 (5 bases). V lost 6 bases to trimming and J lost 1 base, with 16 bases between them. The CDR3 is 16 residues long. Looked up from germline, CDR1 is ENHRY and CDR2 is SYGVKD. CDR3 amino acids: CAISDMRGFSYNEQFF. The DNA for the CDR3 is TGTGCCATCAGCGACATGAGAGGGTTTTCCTACAATGAGCAGTTCTTC.

The chain is built from TRBV2 and TRBJ2-7; D perhaps matches TRBD1 (5 bases). Between the trimmed V and J ends, which lost 3 bases and 1 base, there was a span of 7 bases. Looked up from germline, CDR1 is SNHLY and CDR2 is FYNNEI. CDR3 length equals 13 residues. The CDR3 is CASSETASYEQYF. The CDR3 region has the DNA TGTGCCAGCAGTGAGACAGCTTCCTACGAGCAGTACTTC.

The gene calls are TRBV5-1 and TRBJ2-1, with 10 bases aligning to TRBD1. J gave up 7 bases and V 4 bases, and 5 bases lay outside the gene matches. Germline V lookup: CDR1 SGHRS, CDR2 YFSETQ. This CDR3 has 14 residues. The CDR3 sequence is CASSPGQGVNEQFF. The DNA for the CDR3 is TGCGCCAGCAGCCCCGGACAGGGGGTAAATGAGCAGTTCTTC.

This clone was counted once. This rearrangement joins TRBV5-1 to TRBJ2-2; D is possibly TRBD1 (6 bases). This CDR3 is built from 16 residues. Germline V lookup: CDR1 SGHRS, CDR2 YFSETQ. Trimming removed 3 bases at V and 0 bases at J, with 12 bases between. In nucleotides, the CDR3 is TGCGCCAGCAGCTGGCCGGCAGGGGCGAACACCGGGGAGCTGTTTTTT. Residues: CASSWPAGANTGELFF.

This rearrangement joins TRBV3-1 (or the pseudogene TRBV3-2) to TRBJ2-3; a weak D match, TRBD1 (6 bases). CDR3 length: 15 amino acids. Deletions cut 4 bases from V and 10 bases from J, with 21 bases between. The germline V gene has CDR1 LGHDT and CDR2 YNNKEL (reference sequence). For the CDR3, the DNA is TGTGCCAGCAGCCCCTTAGGGGGAAGGAAAGGGCCGCAGTATTTT. It encodes CASSPLGGRKGPQYF.

In DNA form, the CDR3 reads TGCGCCAGCAGAAAGACAGGGAACTATGGCTACACCTTC. This codes for CASRKTGNYGYTF. The chain is built from TRBV5-1 and TRBJ1-2; 7 nucleotides match TRBD1. The CDR3 is made up of 13 amino acids. Germline V lookup: CDR1 SGHRS, CDR2 YFSETQ. V trimming: 5 bases; J trimming: 2 bases; junction bases outside the gene matches: 3.

The chain employs TRBV20-1 and TRBJ1-5; D gene uncertain. Looked up from germline, CDR1 is DFQATT and CDR2 is SNEGSKA (reference sequence). The V end lost 3 bases, the J end lost 0 bases, and 12 bases lay between the germline ends. The CDR3 totals 15 residues. The CDR3 DNA is TGCAGTGCTAGTAATAAGGAGTATAGCAATCAGCCCCAGCATTTT. Protein sequence: CSASNKEYSNQPQHF.

This chain joins TRBV29-1 and TRBJ1-1; D not resolved. Germline V CDR1 and CDR2: SQVTM, ANQGSEA. Trimming took 4 bases from V and 4 from J, leaving 7 bases between them. The CDR3 has 11 residues. The CDR3 nucleotides are TGCAGCGTTGGGGAGGGCACTGAAGCTTTCTTT. This translates into CSVGEGTEAFF.

This chain uses TRBV28 with TRBJ2-3; the match to TRBD1 covers 9 bases. V gave up 7 bases and J gave up 4 bases; unmatched junction bases: 6. The CDR3 runs to 14 residues. Per germline, CDR1 MDHEN and CDR2 SYDVKM. The CDR3 loop is CASTRQGGPDTQYF. The CDR3 DNA reads TGTGCCAGCACCAGACAGGGGGGCCCAGATACGCAGTATTTT.

The CDR3 DNA reads TGCGCCAGCAGCCGGAGGGCAAAAGAGGGGACTGAAGCTTTCTTT. This codes for CASSRRAKEGTEAFF. The chain carries TRBV5-1 and TRBJ1-1, with a possible D match to TRBD1 (5 bases). The germline CDR1 and CDR2 sequences are SGHRS and YFSETQ. Trimming cost V 4 bases and J 5 bases, with 18 bases left between them. The CDR3 runs to 15 residues. Based on the CDR3 plus reference TRBV5-1 and TRBJ1-1, the full variable domain is KAGVTQTPRYLIKTRGQQVTLSCSPISGHRSVSWYQQTPGQGLQFLFEYFSETQRNKGNFPGRFSGRQFSNSRSEMNVSTLELGDSALYLCASSRRAKEGTEAFFGQGTRLTVV.

In this sample, this clone turned up once. The CDR3: CASSFAQTGYQPQHF. Here the CDR3 DNA reads TGTGCCAGCAGTTTTGCCCAGACAGGGTATCAGCCCCAGCATTTT. This chain uses TRBV28 with TRBJ1-5; 7 positions agree with TRBD1. J was trimmed by 5 bases and V by 3 bases; bases with no gene match: 7. CDR1 MDHEN and CDR2 SYDVKM come from the germline V gene. The CDR3 has 15 amino acids.

The V and J genes are TRBV27 and TRBJ2-2; TRBD2 aligns across 13 bases. CDR3 length: 16 residues. Trimming at V came to 6 bases and at J to 4 bases, leaving 5 bases not matched to a gene. CDR1 and CDR2 (germline): MNHEY, SMNVEV (reference sequence). The CDR3 DNA follows: TGTGCCAGCAGCGGACTAGCGGGGGTGGTCACCGGGGAGCTGTTTTTT. It translates to CASSGLAGVVTGELFF.

The genes are TRBV28 and TRBJ1-2; maybe TRBD1 (6 bases). The CDR3 runs to 14 residues. Germline CDR1 MDHEN, CDR2 SYDVKM. V was trimmed by 5 bases and J by 4 bases, leaving 14 bases between them. The CDR3 is CASSPTGTLYGYTF. CDR3 coding DNA: TGTGCCAGCAGTCCGACTGGGACACTCTATGGCTACACCTTC.

The chain carries TRBV6-5 and TRBJ1-2; D remains unclear. Trimming removed 2 bases from V and 4 bases from J, with 17 bases in between. This CDR3 contains 16 residues. Germline-derived CDR1 and CDR2 are MNHEY and SVGAGI. The CDR3 region has the DNA TGTGCCAGCAGTTACGGGAGTGTGGGGTTAGGCTATGGCTACACCTTC. Amino acids: CASSYGSVGLGYGYTF.

The CDR3 sequence: CASSLSGDGGYTF. The CDR3, as DNA: TGTGCCAGCTCCTTGTCCGGGGATGGTGGCTACACCTTC. V usage is TRBV27 and J usage is TRBJ1-2; D is uncertain. The CDR3 contains 13 residues. Germline loops: CDR1 MNHEY, CDR2 SMNVEV (reference sequence). V was trimmed by 8 bases and J by 7 bases, leaving 17 bases between them.

V usage is TRBV7-2 and J usage is TRBJ1-2, with 7 bases lining up with TRBD1. The CDR3 extends over 14 amino acids. The J segment lost 6 bases and the V segment lost 4 bases, leaving 8 bases of the junction unmatched. Germline V lookup: CDR1 SGHTA, CDR2 FQGNSA. Written as DNA, the CDR3 is TGTGCCAGCAGCTACAGGGGAGGAGAAGATGGCTACACCTTC. Amino acids: CASSYRGGEDGYTF. Complete variable domain (other parts from reference TRBV7-2 and TRBJ1-2): GAGVSQSPSNKVTEKGKDVELRCDPISGHTALYWYRQSLGQGLEFLIYFQGNSAPDKSGLPSDRFSAERTGGSVSTLTIQRTQQEDSAVYLCASSYRGGEDGYTFGSGTRLTVV.

This clone appeared once. The rearrangement links TRBV6-2 or TRBV6-3 to TRBJ2-1; tentative D call: TRBD2 (7 bases). Trimming removed 2 bases at V and 10 bases at J, with 18 bases between. Germline-derived CDR1 and CDR2 are MNHEY and SVGEGT. There are 15 residues in the CDR3. CDR3 DNA: TGTGCCAGCAGTTACGGGGGGGCGTTGGGTGGCGAGCAGTTCTTC. Its protein product is CASSYGGALGGEQFF.

The genes are TRBV19 and TRBJ2-2; 9 bases are shared with TRBD1. CDR1 is LNHDA, CDR2 SQIVND, per germline (reference sequence). The CDR3 consists of 15 residues. The V and J ends lost 6 bases and 7 bases, in that order; junction bases with no gene match: 9. CDR3 region: CASRTHRGLGGELFF. In DNA form, the CDR3 reads TGTGCCAGTAGAACCCACAGGGGGCTTGGCGGGGAGCTGTTTTTT.

The V gene is TRBV6-6, the J gene TRBJ2-1, with unresolved D. Germline CDR1 MNHNY, CDR2 SVGAGI (reference sequence). Trimming took off 6 bases at V and 6 bases at J, with 9 bases between the two ends. The CDR3 length is 12 residues. The CDR3 nucleotides read TGTGCCAGCAGAGAGCCTTTCAATGAGCAGTTCTTC. This sequence encodes CASREPFNEQFF.

The chain is built from TRBV18 and TRBJ2-7; a weak D match, TRBD2 (5 bases). The CDR3 sequence is 15 residues long. With 3 bases removed from V and 9 bases from J, the gap between germline ends came to 21 bases. Germline V gene lookup returns CDR1 KGHSH and CDR2 LQKENI. CDR3 in amino acids: CASSPTRGSGNVQYF. DNA for the CDR3: TGTGCCAGCTCACCCACCCGAGGGTCCGGGAATGTGCAGTACTTC.

This clone has a single count. V is TRBV29-1 and J is TRBJ2-5; 10 bases agree with TRBD1. The germline gives CDR1 SQVTM, CDR2 ANQGSEA. The CDR3 runs to 10 residues. The trim removed 6 bases at V and 14 bases at J, leaving 6 bases unmatched. CDR3 loop: CSVGRDRGYF. CDR3 sequence (DNA): TGCAGCGTGGGACGGGACAGGGGTTACTTC.

The chain couples TRBV6-5 to TRBJ2-2; no firm D call. Germline V CDR1 and CDR2: MNHEY, SVGAGI. CDR3 size: 15 residues. Trimming took off 6 bases at V and 6 bases at J, with 17 bases between the two ends. In nucleotides, the CDR3 is TGTGCCAGCAGACGTAGCCCCTCTGGCGCCGGGGAGCTGTTTTTT. Protein product: CASRRSPSGAGELFF.